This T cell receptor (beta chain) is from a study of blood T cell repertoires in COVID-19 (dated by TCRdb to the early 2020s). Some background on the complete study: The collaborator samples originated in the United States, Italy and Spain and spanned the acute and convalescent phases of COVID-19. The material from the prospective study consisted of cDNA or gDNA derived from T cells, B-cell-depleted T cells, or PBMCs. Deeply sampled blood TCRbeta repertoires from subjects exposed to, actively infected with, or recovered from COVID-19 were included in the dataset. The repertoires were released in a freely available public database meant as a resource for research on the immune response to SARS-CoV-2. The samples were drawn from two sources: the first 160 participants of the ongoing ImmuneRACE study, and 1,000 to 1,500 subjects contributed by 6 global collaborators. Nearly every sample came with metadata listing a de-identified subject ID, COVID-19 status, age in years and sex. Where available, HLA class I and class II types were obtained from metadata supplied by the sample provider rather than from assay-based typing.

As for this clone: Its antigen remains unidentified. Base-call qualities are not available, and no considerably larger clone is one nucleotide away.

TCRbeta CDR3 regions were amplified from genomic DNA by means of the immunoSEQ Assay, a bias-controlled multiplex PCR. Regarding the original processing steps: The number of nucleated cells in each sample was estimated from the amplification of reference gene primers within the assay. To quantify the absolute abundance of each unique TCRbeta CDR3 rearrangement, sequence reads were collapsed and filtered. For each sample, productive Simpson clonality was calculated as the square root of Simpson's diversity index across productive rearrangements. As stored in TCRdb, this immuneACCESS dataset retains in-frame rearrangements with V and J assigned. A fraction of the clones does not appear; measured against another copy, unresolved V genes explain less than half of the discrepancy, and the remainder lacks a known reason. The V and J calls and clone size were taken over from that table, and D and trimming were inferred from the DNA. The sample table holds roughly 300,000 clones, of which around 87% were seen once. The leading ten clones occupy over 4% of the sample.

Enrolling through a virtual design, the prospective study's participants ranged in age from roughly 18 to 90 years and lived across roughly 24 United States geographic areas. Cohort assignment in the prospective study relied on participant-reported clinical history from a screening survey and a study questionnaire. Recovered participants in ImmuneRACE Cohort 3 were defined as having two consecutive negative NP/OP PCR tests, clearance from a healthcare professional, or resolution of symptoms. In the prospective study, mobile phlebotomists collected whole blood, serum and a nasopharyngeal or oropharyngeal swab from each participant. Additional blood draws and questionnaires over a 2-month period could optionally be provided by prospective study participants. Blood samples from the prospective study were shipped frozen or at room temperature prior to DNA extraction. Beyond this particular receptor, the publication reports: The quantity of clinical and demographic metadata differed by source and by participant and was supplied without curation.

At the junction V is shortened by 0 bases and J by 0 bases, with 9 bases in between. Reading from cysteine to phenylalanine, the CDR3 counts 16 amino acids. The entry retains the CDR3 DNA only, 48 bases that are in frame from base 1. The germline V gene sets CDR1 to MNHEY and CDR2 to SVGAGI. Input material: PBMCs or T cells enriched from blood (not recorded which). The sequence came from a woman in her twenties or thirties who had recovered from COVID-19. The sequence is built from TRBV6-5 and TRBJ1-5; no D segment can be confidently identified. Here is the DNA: TGTGCCAGCAGTTACTCTTACACAGCTAGCAATCAGCCCCAGCATTTT. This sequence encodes CASSYSYTASNQPQHF.